These 4 T cell receptor beta chains were all obtained from the same sample, sequenced in a study of blood T cells in healthy people across ages. A second PCR, run for about 7 to 11 cycles, used a sample-barcoded 5' primer plus a J-beta primer mix. TCRdb passed the 5' RACE reads through MiXCR, listing each CDR3 protein once. Of some 710,000 distinct CDR3 sequences in the sample, about a fifth were seen once. The material sequenced was blood. These receptors were collected from a man between 65 and 85 years old in good health.

This clonotype was observed a handful of times. This chain connects TRBV5-1 to TRBJ2-7; D remains ambiguous. The CDR3 runs to 15 residues. CDR1 is SGHRS, CDR2 YFSETQ, per germline. The germline V and J ends were trimmed by 1 base and 2 bases, with 13 bases remaining between them. As DNA, the CDR3 is TGCGCCAGCAGCTTGATTACAGATTCTACCTACGAGCAGTACTTC. This codes for CASSLITDSTYEQYF.

This clonotype was counted only a few times. The chain joins TRBV5-1 to TRBJ1-4; 10 bases align to TRBD1. Germline lookup yields CDR1 SGHRS and CDR2 YFSETQ. The trim removed 4 bases at V and 5 bases at J, leaving 5 bases unmatched. The CDR3 has 15 residues. CDR3 in amino acids: CASSLWTGGNEKLFF. For the CDR3, the DNA is TGCGCCAGCAGCCTCTGGACAGGGGGGAATGAAAAACTGTTTTTT.

This clonotype was counted only a few times. This rearrangement joins TRBV12-3 or TRBV12-4 to TRBJ2-2, with D perhaps assigned TRBD1 or TRBD2 (5 bases each). V was pared by 6 bases and J by 3 bases, with 14 bases between. CDR3 size: 15 residues. The CDR3 region is CASSPAGGDTGELFF. The DNA of the CDR3 is TGTGCCAGCAGCCCAGCTGGGGGAGACACCGGGGAGCTGTTTTTT.

In regard to this clonotype: One junction end does not reproduce the germline sequence, and a read error may be involved. In DNA, the CDR3 is TGCAGTGCTGCCCCCCGACAGGGAGGTGTCGGCACCATAAATTTT. This sequence encodes CSAAPRQGGVGTINF. The chain uses TRBV20-1 and TRBJ1-3, with 7 bases fitting TRBD1. The CDR3 extends over 15 amino acids. Germline loops: CDR1 DFQATT, CDR2 SNEGSKA (reference sequence).